The clone carrying this T cell receptor (beta chain) was observed once. Sequenced by immunoSEQ multiplex PCR; TCRdb stores in-frame clones only, minus some. The sample contains approximately 180,000 clones, roughly 91% of which appear only once. Unmatched junction bases numbered 6, after V lost 6 bases and J lost 7 bases. The germline gives CDR1 WSHSY, CDR2 SAAADI. The CDR3 contains 14 residues. The record originates from a study of blood T cell repertoires in COVID-19. The clonotype comes from a human donor in a cohort sampled during active COVID-19. The chain uses TRBV10-2 and TRBJ1-5; 10 bases line up with TRBD1. The material sequenced was peripheral blood. The CDR3 reads CASSVPGQGQPQHF. The CDR3 DNA reads TGCGCCAGCAGCGTGCCGGGACAGGGGCAGCCCCAGCATTTT.